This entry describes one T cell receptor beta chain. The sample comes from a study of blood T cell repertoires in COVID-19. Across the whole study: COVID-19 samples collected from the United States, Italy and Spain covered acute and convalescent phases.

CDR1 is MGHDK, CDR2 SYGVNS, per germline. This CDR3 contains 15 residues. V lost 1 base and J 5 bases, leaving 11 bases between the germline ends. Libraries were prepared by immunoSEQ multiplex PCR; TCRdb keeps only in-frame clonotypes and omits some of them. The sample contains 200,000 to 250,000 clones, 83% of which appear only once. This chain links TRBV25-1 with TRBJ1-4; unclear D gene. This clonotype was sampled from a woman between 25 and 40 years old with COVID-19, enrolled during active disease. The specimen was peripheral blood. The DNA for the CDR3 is TGTGCCAGCAGTGAATCGAGCGGCTGGAATGAAAAACTGTTTTTT. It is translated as CASSESSGWNEKLFF.